One and the same sample provided the 19 T cell receptor beta chains below, sequenced in a study of T cells in Graves' hyperthyroidism and ophthalmopathy (dated by TCRdb to about 2019). Preparation of the library involved multiplex PCR. Sequencing took place on an Illumina HiSeq 2000. Amplification of TCR beta CDR3 regions was carried out from RNA transcripts. The TCR CDR3 was subjected to a first round of RT-PCR using the HTBI primer set and the Qiagen OneStep RT-PCR kit. TCRdb trimmed the raw reads at Q25, called clones with MiXCR and kept productive beta chains. Here each entry gathers all rows of one CDR3 protein and keeps the most common genes and DNA. This sample holds under 200,000 distinct CDR3 sequences; 9.4% were observed only once. Of the sample, roughly a fifth falls within the top ten clones. What was sequenced was blood. These receptors all come from a woman aged 18-29 years with Graves' hyperthyroidism that later progressed to Graves' ophthalmopathy.

The chain couples TRBV9 to TRBJ1-1; 9 bases are a match to TRBD1. Germline CDR1 is SGDLS and CDR2 is YYNGEE. The length of the CDR3 is 15 residues. Germline trimming cut 4 bases from V and 2 bases from J; bases unmatched to any gene: 6. CDR3 in DNA: TGTGCCAGCAGCCCCCGGGGACAGGGAAACACTGAAGCTTTCTTT. Its protein product is CASSPRGQGNTEAFF.

This clonotype has ten or more counts. The chain uses TRBV13 and TRBJ2-7; D gene uncertain. Germline V gene data show CDR1 as PRHDT and CDR2 as FYEKMQ (reference sequence). The CDR3 covers 12 residues. V lost 5 bases to trimming and J lost 7 bases, with 12 bases between them. CDR3 in amino acids: CASSQGFREQYF. The CDR3, as DNA: TGTGCCAGCAGCCAAGGTTTCCGTGAGCAGTACTTC.

This clonotype was observed at least ten times. The gene calls are TRBV4-1 and TRBJ1-5, with D perhaps matching TRBD1 (5 bases). From germline, CDR1 is MGHRA and CDR2 YSYEKL. The V end lost 1 base, the J end lost 6 bases, and 13 bases lay between the germline ends. The CDR3 has 15 amino acids. In nucleotides, the CDR3 is TGCGCCAGCAGCCAAGGAGGTACCGGGGGTCAGCCCCAGCATTTT. This translates into CASSQGGTGGQPQHF.

On this clonotype itself: A much larger clonotype is one base distant, so this may be a read error. CDR3 sequence reads: CASSGLQGPGSPLHF. CDR3 sequence (DNA): TGTGCCAGCAGCGGCCTGCAGGGGCCAGGTTCACCCCTCCACTTT. The chain couples TRBV5-5 to TRBJ1-6; weak D call: TRBD1 (6 bases). V was clipped by 4 bases and J by 9 bases, with 17 bases between them. Germline loops: CDR1 SGHKS, CDR2 YYEKEE (reference sequence). This CDR3 region has 15 residues.

Many counts were recorded for this clonotype. The rearrangement uses TRBV19 and TRBJ2-7; TRBD2 matches at 8 bases. Germline V gene sequence: CDR1 LNHDA, CDR2 SQIVND (reference sequence). The CDR3 has 15 amino acids. The ends lost 1 base at V and 2 bases at J; junction bases unmatched: 4. The CDR3 DNA is TGTGCCAGTAGTATAGCCCAGCGGGGGCCCTACGAGCAGTACTTC. It translates to CASSIAQRGPYEQYF.

Only a few counts were recorded for this clonotype. The rearrangement links TRBV9 to TRBJ2-3; D is uncertain. Looked up from germline, CDR1 is SGDLS and CDR2 is YYNGEE. The CDR3 runs to 12 residues. V lost 0 bases to trimming and J lost 2 bases, with 1 base between them. CDR3 DNA sequence: TGTGCCAGCAGCGTAGTCACAGATACGCAGTATTTT. Protein: CASSVVTDTQYF.

This clonotype was seen a handful of times. The rearrangement links TRBV4-1 to TRBJ2-3; D may correspond to TRBD1 or TRBD2 (5 bases each). The germline V and J ends were trimmed by 4 bases and 0 bases, with 14 bases remaining between them. CDR1 MGHRA and CDR2 YSYEKL come from the germline V gene. The CDR3 sequence is 16 residues long. The CDR3 sequence: CASSLTGDPSTDTQYF. The CDR3 nucleotides are TGCGCCAGCAGCCTGACCGGGGACCCTAGCACAGATACGCAGTATTTT.

This clonotype was picked up many times. The gene calls are TRBV2 and TRBJ1-2, with D possibly being TRBD1 (5 bases). The CDR3 runs 14 residues. Germline V CDR1 and CDR2: SNHLY, FYNNEI. Trimming cost V 7 bases and J 0 bases, with 12 bases left between them. The CDR3 spells CASKERGTNYGYTF. The CDR3 nucleotides are TGTGCCAGCAAAGAGAGGGGCACTAACTATGGCTACACCTTC.

This clonotype was counted many times. This CDR3 reads CAWSPKGSQPQHF. The CDR3 region has the DNA TGTGCCTGGAGTCCGAAGGGAAGTCAGCCCCAGCATTTT. V is TRBV30 and J is TRBJ1-5; D is unresolved. Germline lookup yields CDR1 GTSNPN and CDR2 SVGIG (reference sequence). The V end lost 2 bases, the J end lost 6 bases, and 11 bases lay between the germline ends. The CDR3 loop spans 13 amino acids. Based on the CDR3 plus reference TRBV30 and TRBJ1-5, the full variable domain is SQTIHQWPATLVQPVGSPLSLECTVEGTSNPNLYWYRQAAGRGLQLLFYSVGIGQISSEVPQNLSASRPQDRQFILSSKKLLLSDSGFYLCAWSPKGSQPQHFGDGTRLSIL.

Points on this clonotype: A much larger clone differs by one base, so this may be a read error. V is TRBV27 and J is TRBJ1-4; no clear D gene. The CDR3 is made up of 16 amino acids. Germline V gene data show CDR1 as MNHEY and CDR2 as SMNVEV (reference sequence). For the CDR3, the DNA is TGTGTCAGCAGTTTAAAGTTCTGGACAACTAATGAAAAACTGTTTTTT. This gives the protein CVSSLKFWTTNEKLFF.

The sample holds many counts of this clonotype. The rearrangement joins TRBV12-3 or TRBV12-4 to TRBJ2-6, with D perhaps matching TRBD1 or TRBD2 (5 bases each). CDR3 length: 15 amino acids. Trimming left V 9 bases short and J 0 bases short, with 12 bases between. The CDR3 sequence: CASGTLGSGANVLTF. The CDR3 nucleotides read TGTGCCAGTGGGACGTTGGGCTCTGGGGCCAACGTCCTGACTTTC.

This clonotype was detected many times. V is TRBV14 and J is TRBJ2-7; 7 bases map to TRBD1. CDR1 is SGHDN and CDR2 is FVKESK in the germline V gene. This CDR3 spans 15 amino acids. The J segment lost 4 bases and the V segment lost 2 bases, leaving 8 bases of the junction unmatched. CDR3 nucleotide sequence: TGTGCCAGCAGCCAATTCCCCGGGACAGAGTACGAGCAGTACTTC. Residues: CASSQFPGTEYEQYF.

This clonotype was counted ten times or more. This sequence joins TRBV28 and TRBJ1-5; D might be TRBD1 (5 bases). Trimming took off 7 bases at V and 11 bases at J, with 15 bases between the two ends. Germline V gives CDR1 MDHEN, CDR2 SYDVKM. The CDR3 runs to 12 residues. This CDR3 is CASKVGLLTQHF. The CDR3 DNA follows: TGTGCCAGCAAAGTGGGGCTGCTAACCCAGCATTTT.

For this clonotype: A much larger clone is a single base away; this may be a read error. V is TRBV5-6 and J is TRBJ2-7; D is undetermined. Germline CDR1 SGHDT, CDR2 YYEEEE. The CDR3 totals 15 residues. The CDR3 coding sequence is TGTGCCAGCAGCCCATCGCGGAACCCGAGTTTGGAGCAGCACTTC. Translation: CASSPSRNPSLEQHF.

This clonotype was seen ten or more times. The rearrangement joins TRBV6-1 to TRBJ2-2; D might be TRBD2 (5 bases). Trimming shortened V by 4 bases and J by 2 bases, and 17 bases separated the two germline ends. The germline gives CDR1 MNHNS, CDR2 SASEGT. The CDR3 contains 17 residues. The CDR3 protein is CASSGPSLRANTGELFF. In nucleotides, the CDR3 is TGTGCCAGCAGTGGGCCGTCATTGAGGGCTAACACCGGGGAGCTGTTTTTT.

The V gene is TRBV30, the J gene TRBJ2-7; 9 bases agree with TRBD1. Losses at the gene ends were 1 base for V and 3 bases for J; bases not matched to a gene: 7. The CDR3 spans 15 residues. Germline lookup yields CDR1 GTSNPN and CDR2 SVGIG (reference sequence). This CDR3 reads CAWSEIGTGHYEQYF. CDR3 sequence (DNA): TGTGCCTGGAGTGAGATCGGGACAGGGCACTACGAGCAGTACTTC.

This clonotype was observed at least ten times. The V and J genes are TRBV7-9 and TRBJ2-5; tentative D call: TRBD1 (5 bases). CDR3 length: 15 amino acids. The V end lost 1 base, the J end lost 2 bases, and 11 bases lay between the germline ends. Germline V gene data show CDR1 as SEHNR and CDR2 as FQNEAQ (reference sequence). In DNA, the CDR3 is TGTGCCAGCAGCTTAGAAGGGGCAGCTCAAGAGACCCAGTACTTC. Translating gives CASSLEGAAQETQYF.

This clonotype was observed a few times. The DNA for the CDR3 is TGCGCCAGCAGTACGGCAGGGGGCTGGGGCTCCTACAATGAGCAGTTCTTC. The encoded protein is CASSTAGGWGSYNEQFF. This sequence joins TRBV5-1 and TRBJ2-1; 8 nucleotides line up with TRBD1. This CDR3 has 17 residues. Germline V gene lookup returns CDR1 SGHRS and CDR2 YFSETQ. V lost 5 bases, J lost 0 bases, and 10 bases stayed unmatched.

This clonotype was seen at least ten times. CDR3 region: CASSIINRDGYTF. In nucleotides, the CDR3 is TGTGCCAGTAGCATTATTAACAGGGATGGCTACACCTTC. The chain is built from TRBV19 and TRBJ1-2, with D possibly matching TRBD1 (6 bases). The CDR3 length is 13 residues. Per the germline V gene, CDR1 is LNHDA and CDR2 is SQIVND (reference sequence). Trimming took off 6 bases at V and 6 bases at J, with 14 bases between the two ends. Based on the CDR3 plus reference TRBV19 and TRBJ1-2, the full variable domain is DGGITQSPKYLFRKEGQNVTLSCEQNLNHDAMYWYRQDPGQGLRLIYYSQIVNDFQKGDIAEGYSVSREKKESFPLTVTSAQKNPTAFYLCASSIINRDGYTFGSGTRLTVV.